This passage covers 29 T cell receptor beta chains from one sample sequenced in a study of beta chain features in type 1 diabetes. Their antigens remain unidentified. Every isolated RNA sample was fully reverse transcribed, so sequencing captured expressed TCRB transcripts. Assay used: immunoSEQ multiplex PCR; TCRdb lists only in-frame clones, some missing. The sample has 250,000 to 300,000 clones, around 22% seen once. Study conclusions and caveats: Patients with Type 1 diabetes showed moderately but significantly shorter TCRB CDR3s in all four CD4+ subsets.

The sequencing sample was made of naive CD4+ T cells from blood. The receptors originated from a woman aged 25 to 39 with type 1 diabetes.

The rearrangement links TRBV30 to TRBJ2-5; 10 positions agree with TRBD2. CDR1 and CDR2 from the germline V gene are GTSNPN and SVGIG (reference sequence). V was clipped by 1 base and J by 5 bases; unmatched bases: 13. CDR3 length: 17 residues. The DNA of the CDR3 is TGTGCCTGGAGTGGGACCCGGACTAGCGGAGTCAGGGAGACCCAGTACTTC. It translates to CAWSGTRTSGVRETQYF.

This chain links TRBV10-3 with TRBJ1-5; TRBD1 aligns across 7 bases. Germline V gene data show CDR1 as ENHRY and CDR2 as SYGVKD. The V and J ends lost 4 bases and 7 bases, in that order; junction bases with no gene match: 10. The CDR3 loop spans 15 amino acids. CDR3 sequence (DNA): TGTGCCATCAGTGGTCTTAAGGGGGCCGGACAGCCCCAGCATTTT. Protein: CAISGLKGAGQPQHF.

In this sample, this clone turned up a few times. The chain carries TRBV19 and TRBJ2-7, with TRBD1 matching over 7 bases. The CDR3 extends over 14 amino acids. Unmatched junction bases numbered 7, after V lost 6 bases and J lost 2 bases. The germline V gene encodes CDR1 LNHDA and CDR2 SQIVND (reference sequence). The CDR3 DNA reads TGTGCCAGTAGGAGGACAGGACCGACCTACGAGCAGTACTTC. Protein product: CASRRTGPTYEQYF.

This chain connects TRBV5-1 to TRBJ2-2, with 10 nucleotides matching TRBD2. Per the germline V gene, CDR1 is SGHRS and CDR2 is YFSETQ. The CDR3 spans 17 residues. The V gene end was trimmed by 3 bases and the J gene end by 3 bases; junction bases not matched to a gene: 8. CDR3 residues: CASSSSWLAGDTGELFF. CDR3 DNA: TGCGCCAGCAGCTCCTCGTGGCTAGCGGGAGACACCGGGGAGCTGTTTTTT.

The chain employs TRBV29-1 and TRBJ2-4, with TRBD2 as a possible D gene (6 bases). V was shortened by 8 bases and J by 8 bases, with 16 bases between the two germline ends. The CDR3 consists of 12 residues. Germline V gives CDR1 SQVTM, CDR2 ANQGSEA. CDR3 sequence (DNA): TGCAGCATCTGGGACTTCGGGGACATTCAGTACTTC. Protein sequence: CSIWDFGDIQYF.

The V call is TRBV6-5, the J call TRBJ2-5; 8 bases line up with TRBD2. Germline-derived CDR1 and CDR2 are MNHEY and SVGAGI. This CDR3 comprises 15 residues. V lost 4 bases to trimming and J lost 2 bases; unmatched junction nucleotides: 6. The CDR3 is CASSWVSGEQETQYF. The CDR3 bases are TGTGCCAGCAGTTGGGTTAGCGGGGAACAAGAGACCCAGTACTTC.

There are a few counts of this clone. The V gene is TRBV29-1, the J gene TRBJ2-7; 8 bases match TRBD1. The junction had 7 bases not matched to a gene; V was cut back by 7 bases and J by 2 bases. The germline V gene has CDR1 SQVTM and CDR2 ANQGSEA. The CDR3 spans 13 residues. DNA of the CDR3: TGCAGCGCTGGGGACAGGTTAACCTACGAGCAGTACTTC. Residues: CSAGDRLTYEQYF.

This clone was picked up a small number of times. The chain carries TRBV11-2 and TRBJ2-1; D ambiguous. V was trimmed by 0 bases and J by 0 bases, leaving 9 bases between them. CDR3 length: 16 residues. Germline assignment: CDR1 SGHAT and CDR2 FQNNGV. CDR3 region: CASSLEAPSSYNEQFF. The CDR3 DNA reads TGTGCCAGCAGCTTAGAAGCGCCGAGCTCCTACAATGAGCAGTTCTTC.

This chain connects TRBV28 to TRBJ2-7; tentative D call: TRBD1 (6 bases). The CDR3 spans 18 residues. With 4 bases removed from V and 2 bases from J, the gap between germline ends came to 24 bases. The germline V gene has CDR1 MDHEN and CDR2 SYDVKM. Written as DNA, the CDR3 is TGTGCCAGCAGTTCGCCAGGGGCCGGGACGTGGGGGACCTACGAGCAGTACTTC. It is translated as CASSSPGAGTWGTYEQYF. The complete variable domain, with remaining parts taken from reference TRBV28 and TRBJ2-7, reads DVKVTQSSRYLVKRTGEKVFLECVQDMDHENMFWYRQDPGLGLRLIYFSYDVKMKEKGDIPEGYSVSREKKERFSLILESASTNQTSMYLCASSSPGAGTWGTYEQYFGPGTRLTVT.

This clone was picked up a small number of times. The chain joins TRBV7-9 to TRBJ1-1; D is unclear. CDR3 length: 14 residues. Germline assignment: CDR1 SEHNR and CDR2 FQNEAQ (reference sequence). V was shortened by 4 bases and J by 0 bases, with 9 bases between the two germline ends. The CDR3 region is CASSSTPMNTEAFF. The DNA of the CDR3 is TGTGCCAGCAGCTCAACACCGATGAACACTGAAGCTTTCTTT.

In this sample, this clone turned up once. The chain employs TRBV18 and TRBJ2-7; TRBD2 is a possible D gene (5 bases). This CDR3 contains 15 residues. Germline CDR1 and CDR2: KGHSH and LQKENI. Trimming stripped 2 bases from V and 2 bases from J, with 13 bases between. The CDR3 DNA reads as TGTGCCAGCTCACCATGGTCCGCGGGTCCCTACGAGCAGTACTTC. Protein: CASSPWSAGPYEQYF.

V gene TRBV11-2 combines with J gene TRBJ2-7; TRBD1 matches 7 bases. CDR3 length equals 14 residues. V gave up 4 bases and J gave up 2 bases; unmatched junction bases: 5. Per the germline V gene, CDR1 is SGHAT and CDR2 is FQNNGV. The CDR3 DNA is TGTGCCAGCAGCTACCGGGACAGAGCCTACGAGCAGTACTTC. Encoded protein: CASSYRDRAYEQYF. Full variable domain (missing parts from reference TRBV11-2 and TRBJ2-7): EAGVAQSPRYKIIEKRQSVAFWCNPISGHATLYWYQQILGQGPKLLIQFQNNGVVDDSQLPKDRFSAERLKGVDSTLKIQPAKLEDSAVYLCASSYRDRAYEQYFGPGTRLTVT.

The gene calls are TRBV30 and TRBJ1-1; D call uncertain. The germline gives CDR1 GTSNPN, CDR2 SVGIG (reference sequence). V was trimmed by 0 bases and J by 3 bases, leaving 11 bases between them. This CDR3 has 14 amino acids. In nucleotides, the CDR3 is TGTGCCTGGAGTGTAACACCGAGGGACACTGAAGCTTTCTTT. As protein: CAWSVTPRDTEAFF.

The CDR3 sequence: CASSASGRGGNEQFF. The CDR3 bases are TGTGCCAGCAGTGCTAGCGGGAGGGGAGGGAATGAGCAGTTCTTC. V is TRBV5-6 and J is TRBJ2-1; 12 bases agree with TRBD2. The CDR3 spans 15 residues. From germline, CDR1 is SGHDT and CDR2 YYEEEE. V shed 5 bases, J shed 7 bases, and the junction held 7 bases outside the gene matches.

The CDR3 is CAISDGRRPIGYTF. The CDR3, as DNA: TGTGCCATCAGTGATGGAAGGAGACCTATTGGCTACACCTTC. V is TRBV10-3 and J is TRBJ1-2, with unresolved D. CDR3 length: 14 residues. The V and J ends lost 3 bases and 7 bases respectively, with 15 bases between them. The germline V gene encodes CDR1 ENHRY and CDR2 SYGVKD.

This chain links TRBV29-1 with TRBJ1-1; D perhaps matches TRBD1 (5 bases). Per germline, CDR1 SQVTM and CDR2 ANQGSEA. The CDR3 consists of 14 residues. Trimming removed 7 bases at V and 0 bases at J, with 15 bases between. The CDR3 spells CSGGTPPMNTEAFF. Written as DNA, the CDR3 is TGCAGCGGCGGGACGCCTCCCATGAACACTGAAGCTTTCTTT.

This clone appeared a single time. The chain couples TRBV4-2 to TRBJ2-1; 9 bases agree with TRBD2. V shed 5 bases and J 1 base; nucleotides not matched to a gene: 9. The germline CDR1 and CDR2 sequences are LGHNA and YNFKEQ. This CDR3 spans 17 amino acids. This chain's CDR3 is CASSKTLAGPSYNEQFF. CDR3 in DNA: TGTGCCAGCAGCAAAACCCTAGCGGGACCATCCTACAATGAGCAGTTCTTC.

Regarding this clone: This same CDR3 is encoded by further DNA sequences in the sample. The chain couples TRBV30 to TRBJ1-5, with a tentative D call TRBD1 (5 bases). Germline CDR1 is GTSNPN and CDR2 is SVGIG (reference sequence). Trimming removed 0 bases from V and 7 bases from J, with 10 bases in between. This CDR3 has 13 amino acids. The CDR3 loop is CAWSVRGRQPQHF. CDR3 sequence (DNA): TGTGCCTGGAGTGTAAGGGGTCGACAGCCCCAGCATTTT.

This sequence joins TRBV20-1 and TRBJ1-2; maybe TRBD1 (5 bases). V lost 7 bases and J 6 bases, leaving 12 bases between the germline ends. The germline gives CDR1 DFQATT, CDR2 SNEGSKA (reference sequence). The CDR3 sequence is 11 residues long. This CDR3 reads CSGAGNDGYTF. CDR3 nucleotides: TGCAGTGGTGCAGGGAATGATGGCTACACCTTC.

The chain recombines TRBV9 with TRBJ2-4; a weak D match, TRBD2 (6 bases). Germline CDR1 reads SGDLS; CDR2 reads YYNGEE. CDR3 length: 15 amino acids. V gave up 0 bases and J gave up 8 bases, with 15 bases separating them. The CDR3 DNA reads TGTGCCAGCAGCGTAGAAATTAGCGGTATGGACATTCAGTACTTC. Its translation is CASSVEISGMDIQYF.

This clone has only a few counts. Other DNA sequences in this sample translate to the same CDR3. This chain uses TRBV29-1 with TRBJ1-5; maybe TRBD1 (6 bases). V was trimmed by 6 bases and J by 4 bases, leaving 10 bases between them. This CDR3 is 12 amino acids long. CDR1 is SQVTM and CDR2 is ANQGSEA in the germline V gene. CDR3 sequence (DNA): TGCAGCGTCGGGGGGCCTAATCAGCCCCAGCATTTT. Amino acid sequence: CSVGGPNQPQHF.

The CDR3 coding sequence is TGTGCCAGCAGACTCTACCAGGGGGCCGGCGGGGAGCTGTTTTTT. This codes for CASRLYQGAGGELFF. The chain recombines TRBV28 with TRBJ2-2; 8 bases align to TRBD1. The junction had 10 bases not matched to a gene; V was cut back by 6 bases and J by 7 bases. The germline V gene encodes CDR1 MDHEN and CDR2 SYDVKM. CDR3 length equals 15 residues.

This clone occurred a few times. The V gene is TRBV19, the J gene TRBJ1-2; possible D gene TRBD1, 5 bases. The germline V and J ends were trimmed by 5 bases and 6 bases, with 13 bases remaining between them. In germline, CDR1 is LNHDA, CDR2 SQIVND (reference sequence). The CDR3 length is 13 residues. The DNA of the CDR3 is TGTGCCAGTAGTTATGGGACTTGGGATGGCTACACCTTC. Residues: CASSYGTWDGYTF.

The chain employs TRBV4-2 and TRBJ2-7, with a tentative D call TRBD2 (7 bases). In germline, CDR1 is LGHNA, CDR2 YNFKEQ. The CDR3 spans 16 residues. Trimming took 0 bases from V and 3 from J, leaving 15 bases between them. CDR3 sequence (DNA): TGTGCCAGCAGCCAAGATTTTGAGGGGGGGATCTACGAGCAGTACTTC. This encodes CASSQDFEGGIYEQYF.

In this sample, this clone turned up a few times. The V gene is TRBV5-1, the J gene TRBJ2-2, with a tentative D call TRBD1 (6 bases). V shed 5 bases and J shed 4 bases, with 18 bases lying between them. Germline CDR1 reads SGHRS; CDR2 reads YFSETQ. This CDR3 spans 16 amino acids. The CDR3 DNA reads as TGCGCCAGCAGTCCGGATGAATTCAGGGGCACCGGGGAGCTGTTTTTT. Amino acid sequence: CASSPDEFRGTGELFF.

CDR3 nucleotide sequence: TGTGCCAGCAGTCATAACCGGGACAGGGCTTTCTTT. It codes for CASSHNRDRAFF. The gene calls are TRBV13 and TRBJ1-1; 8 bases fit TRBD1. V was pared by 6 bases and J by 11 bases, with 8 bases of the junction left unmatched. Germline V CDR1 and CDR2: PRHDT, FYEKMQ (reference sequence). The CDR3 spans 12 residues.

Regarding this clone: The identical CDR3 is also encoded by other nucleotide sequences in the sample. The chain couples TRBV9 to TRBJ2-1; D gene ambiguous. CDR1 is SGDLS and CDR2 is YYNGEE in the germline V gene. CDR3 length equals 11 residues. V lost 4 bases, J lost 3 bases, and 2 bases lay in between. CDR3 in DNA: TGTGCCAGCAGCCTCTACAATGAGCAGTTCTTC. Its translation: CASSLYNEQFF.

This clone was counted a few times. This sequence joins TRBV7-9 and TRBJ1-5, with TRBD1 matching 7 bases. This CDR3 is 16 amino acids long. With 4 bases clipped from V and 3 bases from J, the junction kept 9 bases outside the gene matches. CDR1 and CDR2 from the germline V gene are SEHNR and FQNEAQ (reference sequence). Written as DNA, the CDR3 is TGTGCCAGCAGCTCCTGGGACAGTGCTATCAATCAGCCCCAGCATTTT. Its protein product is CASSSWDSAINQPQHF.

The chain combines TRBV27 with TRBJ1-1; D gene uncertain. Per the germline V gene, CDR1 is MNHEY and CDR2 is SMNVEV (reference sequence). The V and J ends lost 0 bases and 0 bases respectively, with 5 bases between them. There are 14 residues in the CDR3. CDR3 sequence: CASSLSVMNTEAFF. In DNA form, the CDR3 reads TGTGCCAGCAGTTTATCTGTCATGAACACTGAAGCTTTCTTT.